This TCR beta chain appears in the sequencing data of a study of blood T cells in healthy people across ages. Study background: Researchers report that template switching captured about one barcoded beta molecule per two T cells.

Trimming cost V 0 bases and J 13 bases, with 10 bases left between them. This CDR3 has 11 amino acids. Germline V CDR1 and CDR2: GTSNPN, SVGIG (reference sequence). Findings and caveats of the study: The fall in TCR beta diversity per million T cells was roughly linear with age. TCR beta diversity tracked closely with naive T cell percentage.

Worth noting for this clonotype: Its antigen remains unknown. The conserved closing phenylalanine or tryptophan is absent in this CDR3, likely reflecting a read error.

A second PCR of 7 to 11 cycles used a sample-barcoded 5' primer and a J-beta primer mix. One entry per CDR3 protein, called by TCRdb with MiXCR from the 5' RACE reads. The data show more than 800,000 distinct CDR3 sequences, with 29% seen just once and roughly 17% held by the top ten. The chain recombines TRBV30 with TRBJ2-1; D ambiguous. The sample taken for sequencing was blood. This TCR came from an elderly woman in good health. This CDR3 is CAWSVSAFQFC. In DNA form, the CDR3 reads TGTGCCTGGAGTGTAAGTGCCTTCCAGTTCTGC.